This TCR beta chain comes out of a study of beta chain features in type 1 diabetes. Study-wide results and limits: PCR could preferentially amplify shorter templates, alike in patients and controls. TCRB CDR3s from Type 1 diabetes patients were moderately but significantly shorter in all four CD4+ subsets.

Expressed TCRB transcripts were sequenced because the entire RNA isolate underwent reverse transcription. Approximately 3.7 million reads per sample on average were obtained from naive, central memory and regulatory T cell samples. Clones were sequenced by immunoSEQ multiplex PCR, and TCRdb holds only the in-frame ones, with some missing. The sample lists 300,000 to 400,000 clones, about a tenth occurring once. This clone has more than one count but fewer than ten. What it recognizes is unknown. CDR3 length equals 13 residues. Trimming cost V 2 bases and J 4 bases, with 8 bases left between them. CDR1 and CDR2 from the germline V gene are MNHEY and SVGAGI. CD4+ naive, central memory, regulatory and stem cell-like memory subsets were isolated by sorting on CD45RO/CCR7/CD25/CD127/CD95/CD27.

Sequencing was performed on central memory CD4+ T cells from blood. This sequence joins TRBV6-5 and TRBJ1-1, with a tentative D call TRBD1 (5 bases). The receptor comes from a man aged 30-40 years with type 1 diabetes. As DNA, the CDR3 is TGTGCCAGCAGTTACGGGACCCGCACTGAAGCTTTCTTT. Its protein product is CASSYGTRTEAFF.